This T cell receptor (beta chain) was observed in a study of identical twins. Whole-study results and caveats: Models underestimated how often monozygotic twins shared out-of-frame TCR alpha. In zero-insertion analyses, partial confounding could arise from invariant MAIT and iNKT cells. The more abundant beta clonotypes in cord blood had fewer insertions, and memory repertoires did not show this.

Points on this clonotype: Antigen: not known.

V dropped 5 bases and J dropped 1 base, with 17 bases sitting between them. This CDR3 contains 16 residues. Per germline, CDR1 LNHDA and CDR2 SQIVND (reference sequence). TCRdb processed the 5' RACE reads anew with MiXCR; each CDR3 protein has one entry. The sample shows approximately 590,000 distinct CDR3 sequences, roughly 9.5% of them seen only once. The data were also submitted as part of a second study, on yellow fever vaccine responses in identical twins. As that report states: Twins' vaccine T cell response reportedly gave the appearance of partial convergence and partial personalization.

This chain connects TRBV19 to TRBJ1-1; tentatively, D is TRBD1 (6 bases). The sequenced sample was PBMCs. The clonotype originates from a woman between 18 and 29 years old in good health. The CDR3 spells CASSLIRDTGNTEAFF. The CDR3 bases are TGTGCCAGTAGTTTAATACGGGACACCGGGAACACTGAAGCTTTCTTT.